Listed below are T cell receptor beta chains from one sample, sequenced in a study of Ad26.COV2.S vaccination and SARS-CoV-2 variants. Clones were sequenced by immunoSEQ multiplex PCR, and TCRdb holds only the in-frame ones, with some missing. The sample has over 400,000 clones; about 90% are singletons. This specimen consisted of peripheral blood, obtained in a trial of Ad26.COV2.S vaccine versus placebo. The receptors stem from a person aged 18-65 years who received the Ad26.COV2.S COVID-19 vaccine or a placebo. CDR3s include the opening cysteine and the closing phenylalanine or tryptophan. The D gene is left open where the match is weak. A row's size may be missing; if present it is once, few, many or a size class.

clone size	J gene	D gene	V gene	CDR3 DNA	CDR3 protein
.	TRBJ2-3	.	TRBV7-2	TGTGCCAGCAGCCCAAGCGGACCCACAGATACGCAGTATTTT	CASSPSGPTDTQYF
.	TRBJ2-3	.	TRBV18	TGTGCCAGCTCACCACCGTCGACAGATACGCAGTATTTT	CASSPPSTDTQYF
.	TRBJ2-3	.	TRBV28	TGTGCCAGCAGTTTATATAGGCTGCGCACAGATACGCAGTATTTT	CASSLYRLRTDTQYF
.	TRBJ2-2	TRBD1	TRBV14	TGTGCCAGCAGCCAAGAGATGTGGACAGGAACGAACACCGGGGAGCTGTTTTTT	CASSQEMWTGTNTGELFF
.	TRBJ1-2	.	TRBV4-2	TGTGCCAGCAGCCAAGATCTGGGGGACAAAGACTATGGCTACACCTTC	CASSQDLGDKDYGYTF
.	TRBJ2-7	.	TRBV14	TGTGCCAGCAGCTTACTCCAGGGCAGTGAGCAGTACTTC	CASSLLQGSEQYF
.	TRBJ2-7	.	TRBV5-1	TGCGCCAGCAGCCAAACTAAACTCCTTCGGGACGAGCAGTACTTC	CASSQTKLLRDEQYF
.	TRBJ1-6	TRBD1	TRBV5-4	TGTGCCAGCAGCTTAACCAGGCGAGGAGGGACAGCGGGGCATTCACCCCTCCACTTT	CASSLTRRGGTAGHSPLHF
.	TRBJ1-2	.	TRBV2	TGTGCCAGCAGTGGGACAGACTATGGCTACACCTTC	CASSGTDYGYTF
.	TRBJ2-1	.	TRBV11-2	TGTGCCAGCAGCGCCCAGCACGGGTACAATGAGCAGTTCTTC	CASSAQHGYNEQFF
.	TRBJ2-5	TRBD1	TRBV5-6	TGTGCCAGCAGCCCAGGGACAGGGGACGGGACCCAGTACTTC	CASSPGTGDGTQYF
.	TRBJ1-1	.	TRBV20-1	TGCAGTGCTAGATCGGCGACTGAAGCTTTCTTT	CSARSATEAFF
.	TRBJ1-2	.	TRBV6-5	TGTGCCAGCACTACCTCTGGACCCTATGGCTACACCTTC	CASTTSGPYGYTF
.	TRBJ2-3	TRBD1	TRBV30	TGTGCCTGGAGTGGAACAGGGGACACAGATACGCAGTATTTT	CAWSGTGDTDTQYF
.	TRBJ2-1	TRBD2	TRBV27	TGTGCCACCAAAAGACTAGCGGGTGACCTTTCCTACAATGAGCAGTTCTTC	CATKRLAGDLSYNEQFF
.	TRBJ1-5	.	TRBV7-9	TGTGCCAGCAGCCTTTCCGGGACACATAATCAGCCCCAGCATTTT	CASSLSGTHNQPQHF
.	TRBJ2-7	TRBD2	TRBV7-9	TGTGCCAGCAGCTTAGCGGGCGGGGGCTACGAGCAGTACTTC	CASSLAGGGYEQYF
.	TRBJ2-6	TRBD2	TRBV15	TGTGCCACCAGCAGAGCAGCTAGCGGCCTCTCTGGGGCCAACGTCCTGACTTTC	CATSRAASGLSGANVLTF
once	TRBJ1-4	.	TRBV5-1	TGCGCCAGCAGCTCAGGGGACCGAGATAATGAAAAACTGTTTTTT	CASSSGDRDNEKLFF
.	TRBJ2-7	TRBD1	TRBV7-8	TGTGCCAGCAGCCGGGGGGACAGGGCCATAAGGGAGCAGTACTTC	CASSRGDRAIREQYF
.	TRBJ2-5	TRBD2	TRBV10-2	TGCGCCAGCAGTGATCTAGCGGGGGTCCAAGAGACCCAGTACTTC	CASSDLAGVQETQYF
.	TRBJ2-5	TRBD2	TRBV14	TGTGCCAGCAGCCATGGAGTAGCGGGACCGCAAGAGACCCAGTACTTC	CASSHGVAGPQETQYF
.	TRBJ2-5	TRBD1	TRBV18	TGTGCCAGCTCATCGACAGGGGTAGAAGAGACCCAGTACTTC	CASSSTGVEETQYF
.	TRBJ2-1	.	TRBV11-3	TGTGCCAGCAGCTTAAAGAGGGAGCCCTACAATGAGCAGTTCTTC	CASSLKREPYNEQFF
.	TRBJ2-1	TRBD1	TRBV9	TGTGCCAGCAGCGGCCGACAGGGGGAGTTCTTC	CASSGRQGEFF
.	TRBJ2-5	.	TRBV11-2	TGTGCCAGCAGCTTATCGGGAGCCCAGTACTTC	CASSLSGAQYF
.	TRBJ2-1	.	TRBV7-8	TGTGCCAGCAGCCCCCAGGGGTACTACAATGAGCAGTTCTTC	CASSPQGYYNEQFF
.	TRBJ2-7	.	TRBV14	TGTGCCAGCAGCCGGGGCGCTTTCTACGAGCAGTACTTC	CASSRGAFYEQYF
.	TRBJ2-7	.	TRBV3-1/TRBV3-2	TGTGCCAGCAGCCAAGTAAGCCAGGGCGGGGACGAGCAGTACTTC	CASSQVSQGGDEQYF
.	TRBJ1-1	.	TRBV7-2	TGTGCCAGCAGCTTAGGGGGGCTCGGTGAAGCTTTCTTT	CASSLGGLGEAFF
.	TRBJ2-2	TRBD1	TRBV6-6	TGTGCCAGCAGTTCCGGACAGGGGACCGACGCCGGGGAGCTGTTTTTT	CASSSGQGTDAGELFF
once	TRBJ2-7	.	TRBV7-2	TGTGCCAGCAGCCCACCAAGGTTTCGGGCCCCCGAGCAGTACTTC	CASSPPRFRAPEQYF
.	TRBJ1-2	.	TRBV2	TGTGCCAGCAGCGACGGGGTGGATGGCTACACCTTC	CASSDGVDGYTF
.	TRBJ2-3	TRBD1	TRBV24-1	TGTGCCACCAGTGATCCCGGGACAGGGGACGTGGATACGCAGTATTTT	CATSDPGTGDVDTQYF
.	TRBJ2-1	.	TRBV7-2	TGTGCCAGCAGCTCGGACGGGGATCCGCTTAGTGAGCAGTTCTTC	CASSSDGDPLSEQFF
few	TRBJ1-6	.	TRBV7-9	TGTGCCAGCAGCTTATACGGGGAAGGAAATTCACCCCTCCACTTT	CASSLYGEGNSPLHF
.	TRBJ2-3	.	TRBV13	TGTGCCAGCAGCATCACCGTGGAAGATACGCAGTATTTT	CASSITVEDTQYF
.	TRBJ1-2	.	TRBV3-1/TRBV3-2	TGTGCCAACAGCCAAGAAGCTTGGAGCAGCTCCATTTCTAGCGGCTACACCTTC	CANSQEAWSSSISSGYTF
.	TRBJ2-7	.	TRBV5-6	TGTGCCAGCAGCTTGAGCGGGCCTTACGAGCAGTACTTC	CASSLSGPYEQYF
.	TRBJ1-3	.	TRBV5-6	TGTGCCAGCAGCCCCCCGTCTGGAGGAAACACCATATATTTT	CASSPPSGGNTIYF
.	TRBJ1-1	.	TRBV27	TGTGCCAGCAGTTTGCAGAGTGGATTAAGAGCTTTCTTT	CASSLQSGLRAFF
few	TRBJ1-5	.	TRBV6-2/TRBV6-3	TGTGCCAGCAGTTACAGCGGCCATAGCAATCAGCCCCAGCATTTT	CASSYSGHSNQPQHF
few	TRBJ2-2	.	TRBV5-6	TGTGCCAGCAGCTTGGACAGTTGGAAATACACCGGGGAGCTGTTTTTT	CASSLDSWKYTGELFF
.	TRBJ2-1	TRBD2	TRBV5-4	TGTGCCAGCAGCTTGAGGAGCGGGAGTGTAGATGAGCAGTTCTTC	CASSLRSGSVDEQFF
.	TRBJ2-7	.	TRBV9	TGTGCCAGCAGCTTTAGTGGGGGAGATTACGAGCAGTACTTC	CASSFSGGDYEQYF